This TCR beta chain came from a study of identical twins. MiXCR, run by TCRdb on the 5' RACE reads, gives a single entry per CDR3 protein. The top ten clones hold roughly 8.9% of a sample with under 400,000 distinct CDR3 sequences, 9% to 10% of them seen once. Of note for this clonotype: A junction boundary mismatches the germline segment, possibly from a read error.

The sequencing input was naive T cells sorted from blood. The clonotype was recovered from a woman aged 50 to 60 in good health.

The CDR3 DNA is TGTGCCAGCAGTTCAAGGGGGCCTCCCTACGAGCGGTACTTC. It encodes CASSSRGPPYERYF. The chain has TRBV11-2 and TRBJ2-7; 7 bases are a match to TRBD1. CDR1 is SGHAT and CDR2 is FQNNGV in the germline V gene. The length of the CDR3 is 14 residues.